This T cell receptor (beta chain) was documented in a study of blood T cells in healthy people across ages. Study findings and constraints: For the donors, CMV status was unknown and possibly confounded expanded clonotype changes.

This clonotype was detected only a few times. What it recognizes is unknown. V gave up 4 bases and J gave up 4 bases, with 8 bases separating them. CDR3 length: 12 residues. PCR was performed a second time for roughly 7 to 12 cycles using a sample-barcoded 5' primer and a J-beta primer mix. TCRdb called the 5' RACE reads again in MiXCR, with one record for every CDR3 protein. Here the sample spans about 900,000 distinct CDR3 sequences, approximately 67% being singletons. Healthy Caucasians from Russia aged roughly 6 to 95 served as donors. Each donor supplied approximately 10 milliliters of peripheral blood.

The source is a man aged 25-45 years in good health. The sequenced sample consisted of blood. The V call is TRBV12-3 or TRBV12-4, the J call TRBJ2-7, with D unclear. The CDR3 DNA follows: TGTGCCAGCAGTTCGACACGTTACGAGCAGTACTTC. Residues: CASSSTRYEQYF.